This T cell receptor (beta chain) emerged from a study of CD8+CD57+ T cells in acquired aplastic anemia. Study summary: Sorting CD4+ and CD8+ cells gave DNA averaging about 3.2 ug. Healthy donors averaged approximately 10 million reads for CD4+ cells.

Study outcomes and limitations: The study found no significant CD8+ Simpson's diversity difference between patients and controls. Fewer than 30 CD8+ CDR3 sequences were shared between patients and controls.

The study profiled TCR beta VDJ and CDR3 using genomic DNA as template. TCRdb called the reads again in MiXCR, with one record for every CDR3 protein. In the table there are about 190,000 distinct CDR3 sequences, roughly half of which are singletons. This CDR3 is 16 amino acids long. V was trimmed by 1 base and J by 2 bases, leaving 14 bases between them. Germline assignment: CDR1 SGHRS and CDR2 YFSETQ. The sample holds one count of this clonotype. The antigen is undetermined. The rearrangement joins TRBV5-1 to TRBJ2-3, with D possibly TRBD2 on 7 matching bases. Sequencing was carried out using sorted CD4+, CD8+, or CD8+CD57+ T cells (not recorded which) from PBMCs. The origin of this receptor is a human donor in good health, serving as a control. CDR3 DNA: TGCGCCAGCAGCTTGAGCAGGGCGGGGGCCACAGATACGCAGTATTTT. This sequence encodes CASSLSRAGATDTQYF.